This T cell receptor (beta chain) stems from a study of blood T cell repertoires in COVID-19. The study recruited people aged roughly 18 to 89 years across some 23 US areas. Donors in Cohort 3 who had recovered were those with two negative PCRs, healthcare professional clearance, or resolution of their symptoms. V was pared by 6 bases and J by 5 bases, with 9 bases of the junction left unmatched. The CDR3 contains 16 residues. CDR1 and CDR2 (germline): KGHSH, LQKENI. As originally analysed: Reference gene primer amplification gave estimated nucleated cell counts. TCRdb keeps only in-frame clones here, not all; method: immunoSEQ multiplex PCR. V and J calls and clone size are as listed in that table; D and trimming were resolved from the DNA. The table has approximately 180,000 clones, around 83% seen once.

This clonotype was sampled from a man aged 50 or older who had recovered from COVID-19. Sequencing used PBMCs or T cells enriched from blood (not recorded which). The rearrangement joins TRBV18 to TRBJ2-5; TRBD2 agrees at 13 bases. CDR3 region: CASSRTSGGATETQYF. Here the CDR3 DNA reads TGTGCCAGCTCCCGAACTAGCGGGGGGGCCACGGAGACCCAGTACTTC.